The 29 T cell receptor beta chains below all came from one sample that was sequenced in a study of neurological immune-mediated disorders. TCRdb re-derived calls from the 5' RACE reads in MiXCR, one entry per CDR3 protein. In the table there are some 47,000 distinct CDR3 sequences, around a sixth of which are singletons. The sample comprised PBMCs. The receptors come from a man aged 60 to 75 in good health.

In this sample, this clonotype turned up many times. The genes are TRBV6-2 or TRBV6-3 and TRBJ2-3, with TRBD2 matching 9 bases. CDR3 length: 16 amino acids. The germline V gene encodes CDR1 MNHEY and CDR2 SVGEGT. Trimming cost V 6 bases and J 4 bases; bases outside gene matches: 11. CDR3 sequence reads: CASSPGLANEADTQYF. The CDR3 DNA reads as TGTGCCAGCAGCCCGGGACTAGCTAATGAGGCAGATACGCAGTATTTT.

This clonotype was seen many times. The V call is TRBV4-3, the J call TRBJ2-5; TRBD1 might be the D (6 bases). Germline V gene lookup returns CDR1 LGHNA and CDR2 YSLEER. Trimming pared 0 bases from V and 5 bases from J, leaving 10 bases between. The CDR3 totals 14 residues. The CDR3 bases are TGCGCCAGCAGCCAAGATTGGGGGCAGGAGACCCAGTACTTC. Translated, it gives CASSQDWGQETQYF.

This clonotype was observed at least ten times. This sequence joins TRBV4-2 and TRBJ2-2, with D possibly being TRBD1 (5 bases). V was pared by 0 bases and J by 9 bases, with 11 bases between. CDR3 length: 14 residues. Germline-derived CDR1 and CDR2 are LGHNA and YNFKEQ. The CDR3 nucleotides are TGTGCCAGCAGCCAAGATTGGGGCGAGAGGGAGCTGTTTTTT. Translated, it gives CASSQDWGERELFF.

This clonotype has a count of ten or more. The chain couples TRBV9 to TRBJ2-1; 10 bases map to TRBD1. This CDR3 is 15 amino acids long. After removal of 3 bases from V and 9 bases from J, the junction contained 9 bases not matched to a gene. Germline V CDR1 and CDR2: SGDLS, YYNGEE. CDR3 bases: TGTGCCAGCAGCGAAGAGGGACAGGGGCGGATTGAGCAGTTCTTC. The encoded protein is CASSEEGQGRIEQFF.

The chain combines TRBV15 with TRBJ2-1; D call uncertain. V gave up 3 bases and J gave up 6 bases, with 9 bases separating them. Germline CDR1 and CDR2: LNHNV and YYDKDF (reference sequence). This CDR3 has 13 residues. CDR3 in amino acids: CATSSLNTNEQFF. CDR3 DNA: TGTGCCACCAGCAGCCTAAATACCAATGAGCAGTTCTTC.

This clonotype was recorded at least ten times. V usage is TRBV5-6 and J usage is TRBJ2-2; TRBD2 might be the D (5 bases). V was clipped by 4 bases and J by 3 bases, with 16 bases between them. CDR3 length: 16 amino acids. In germline, CDR1 is SGHDT, CDR2 YYEEEE. The CDR3 nucleotides are TGTGCCAGCAGCCTTGGACTTCCACGATACACCGGGGAGCTGTTTTTT. It encodes CASSLGLPRYTGELFF.

This clonotype was seen ten or more times. The chain joins TRBV7-8 to TRBJ2-1; the D is unclear. Trimming removed 3 bases from V and 5 bases from J, with 11 bases in between. The length of the CDR3 is 14 residues. Per germline, CDR1 SGHVS and CDR2 FQNEAQ. The CDR3 bases are TGTGCCAGCAGCTTGGGTCTTTGGGACAATGAGCAGTTCTTC. Translation: CASSLGLWDNEQFF.

This clonotype was recorded many times. J is TRBJ2-7 and V is TRBV6-1; 12 positions match TRBD2. The germline CDR1 and CDR2 sequences are MNHNS and SASEGT. The CDR3 is 14 amino acids. Trimming at V came to 7 bases and at J to 6 bases, leaving 7 bases not matched to a gene. CDR3 DNA sequence: TGTGCCAGCAATCCCGGACTAGCGGGAACCGAGCAGTACTTC. Translation gives CASNPGLAGTEQYF.

This clonotype has ten or more counts. The rearrangement uses TRBV7-2 and TRBJ2-1, with 7 bases identical to TRBD1. The germline CDR1 and CDR2 sequences are SGHTA and FQGNSA. The J segment lost 6 bases and the V segment lost 5 bases, leaving 10 bases of the junction unmatched. There are 15 residues in the CDR3. The DNA for the CDR3 is TGTGCCAGCAGCAACCGACAGGGTTCGGGCAATGAGCAGTTCTTC. As protein: CASSNRQGSGNEQFF.

This clonotype was detected ten times or more. The chain is built from TRBV12-3 or TRBV12-4 and TRBJ2-5; 10 bases agree with TRBD2. This CDR3 has 15 residues. Trimming cost V 1 base and J 1 base; bases outside gene matches: 0. CDR3 DNA sequence: TGTGCCAGCAGTTTAGGGACTAGCGGCCAAGAGACCCAGTACTTC. It encodes CASSLGTSGQETQYF.

CDR3 coding DNA: TGTGCCAGCTTCCGAACAAGAGCTGGGGCCAACGTCCTGACTTTC. This sequence encodes CASFRTRAGANVLTF. This rearrangement joins TRBV18 to TRBJ2-6; D call uncertain. V was cut by 7 bases and J by 2 bases, with 12 bases left in between. This CDR3 has 15 residues. Germline V gives CDR1 KGHSH, CDR2 LQKENI. The full variable domain, completed using reference TRBV18 and TRBJ2-6, is NAGVMQNPRHLVRRRGQEARLRCSPMKGHSHVYWYRQLPEEGLKFMVYLQKENIIDESGMPKERFSAEFPKEGPSILRIQQVVRGDSAAYFCASFRTRAGANVLTFGAGSRLTVL.

The rearrangement uses TRBV7-2 and TRBJ2-1; the match to TRBD1 covers 8 bases. Germline CDR1 reads SGHTA; CDR2 reads FQGNSA. The CDR3 runs 18 residues. V lost 1 base and J lost 2; bases outside the gene matches: 10. Written as DNA, the CDR3 is TGTGCCAGCAGCTTAGAAGGTGGGGCAGGGGGCGCCTACAATGAGCAGTTCTTC. As protein: CASSLEGGAGGAYNEQFF.

This clonotype was seen more than once but under ten times. Since a much larger clone is just one base distant, this may be a read error. V usage is TRBV6-5 and J usage is TRBJ1-2, with TRBD1 as a possible D gene (6 bases). This CDR3 region has 12 residues. Germline CDR1 is MNHEY and CDR2 is SVGAGI. The CDR3 reads CASSTGNYGDTF. The CDR3 region has the DNA TGTGCCAGCAGTACAGGGAACTATGGCGACACCTTC.

The sample holds many counts of this clonotype. J is TRBJ1-2 and V is TRBV5-1; 8 bases agree with TRBD1. The CDR3 extends over 13 amino acids. Unmatched junction bases numbered 2, after V lost 5 bases and J lost 2 bases. Germline assignment: CDR1 SGHRS and CDR2 YFSETQ. CDR3 DNA sequence: TGCGCCAGCAGGACAGGGGCAAACTATGGCTACACCTTC. Amino acids: CASRTGANYGYTF.

In its sample, this clonotype was seen many times. The chain has TRBV3-1 and TRBJ2-1, with 11 bases lining up with TRBD2. J gave up 7 bases and V 0 bases, and 11 bases lay outside the gene matches. There are 18 residues in the CDR3. Germline CDR1 LGHDT, CDR2 YNNKEL (reference sequence). The CDR3 loop is CASSQDLLLGLAVNEQFF. The CDR3, as DNA: TGTGCCAGCAGCCAAGATCTCCTCCTGGGACTAGCGGTTAATGAGCAGTTCTTC.

The sample holds a few counts of this clonotype. J is TRBJ2-2 and V is TRBV5-1, with 9 nucleotides matching TRBD1. The V and J ends lost 5 bases and 5 bases, in that order; junction bases with no gene match: 4. The CDR3 has 14 residues. CDR1 is SGHRS and CDR2 is YFSETQ in the germline V gene. The CDR3 region is CASSGQGWTGELFF. The CDR3, as DNA: TGCGCCAGCAGTGGACAGGGGTGGACCGGGGAGCTGTTTTTT.

The table lists this clonotype with many counts. The V call is TRBV20-1, the J call TRBJ2-1; 7 bases match TRBD2. CDR1 and CDR2 (germline): DFQATT, SNEGSKA (reference sequence). The ends lost 3 bases at V and 3 bases at J; junction bases unmatched: 2. The CDR3 runs 13 residues. This chain's CDR3 is CSARGGSYNEQFF. The CDR3, as DNA: TGCAGTGCTAGGGGCGGGAGCTACAATGAGCAGTTCTTC.

As regards this clonotype: Relative to the germline gene, one junction end is altered; a read error may explain this. The CDR3 DNA reads TGCAGTGCTAGAGATCGTGGAGGGGCCACGAACGCTGAAGCTTTCTTT. Translation: CSARDRGGATNAEAFF. V is TRBV20-1 and J is TRBJ1-1, with D possibly being TRBD1 (5 bases). The CDR3 sequence is 16 residues long. CDR1 and CDR2 (germline): DFQATT, SNEGSKA (reference sequence).

In this sample, this clonotype turned up many times. The chain joins TRBV3-1 to TRBJ2-5; 10 nucleotides match TRBD2. There are 16 residues in the CDR3. CDR1 and CDR2 (germline): LGHDT, YNNKEL (reference sequence). J gave up 0 bases and V 3 bases, and 4 bases lay outside the gene matches. The DNA of the CDR3 is TGTGCCAGCAGCCACGCTAGCGGGGGAGACCAAGAGACCCAGTACTTC. Its protein product is CASSHASGGDQETQYF.

At least ten counts were recorded for this clonotype. The chain has TRBV6-1 and TRBJ1-1, with D perhaps matching TRBD1 (6 bases). The V end lost 8 bases, the J end lost 5 bases, and 15 bases lay between the germline ends. Germline V gene sequence: CDR1 MNHNS, CDR2 SASEGT. The CDR3 has 13 residues. The DNA of the CDR3 is TGTGCCAGCCACTGGTCGCAGGGGACTGAAGCTTTCTTT. This translates into CASHWSQGTEAFF.

Turning to this clonotype: This clone may be a read error of a much larger clone one base away. The gene calls are TRBV5-1 and TRBJ2-1, with TRBD2 identical over 7 bases. In germline, CDR1 is SGHRS, CDR2 YFSETQ. With V trimmed by 0 bases and J by 3 bases, 3 bases remained unmatched. CDR3 length: 15 amino acids. This CDR3 reads CASSLGGRYYNEQFF. The CDR3 DNA is TGCGCCAGCAGCTTGGGCGGGAGATACTACAATGAGCAGTTCTTC.

At least ten counts were recorded for this clonotype. The chain recombines TRBV7-8 with TRBJ1-6; D is unresolved. Trimming left V 4 bases short and J 9 bases short, with 16 bases between. The CDR3 totals 15 residues. The germline CDR1 and CDR2 sequences are SGHVS and FQNEAQ. The CDR3 region is CASSSFSGGTSPLHF. DNA of the CDR3: TGTGCCAGCAGCTCATTTTCGGGAGGAACTTCACCCCTCCACTTT.

This clonotype appeared many times. The V gene is TRBV7-8, the J gene TRBJ2-5; a weak D match, TRBD1 (5 bases). The CDR3 covers 14 residues. Trimming cost V 7 bases and J 1 base, with 13 bases left between them. CDR1 and CDR2 (germline): SGHVS, FQNEAQ. CDR3 sequence reads: CASIRGRVQETQYF. CDR3 DNA: TGTGCCAGCATCCGAGGCAGGGTCCAAGAGACCCAGTACTTC.

This clonotype was seen repeatedly, ten times or more. The genes are TRBV5-1 and TRBJ1-6, with D tentatively TRBD1 (5 bases). Trimming took off 4 bases at V and 0 bases at J, with 14 bases between the two ends. This CDR3 comprises 17 residues. Germline assignment: CDR1 SGHRS and CDR2 YFSETQ. In DNA form, the CDR3 reads TGCGCCAGCAGCGCGGATCAGGGCAGCTCCTATAATTCACCCCTCCACTTT. Amino acids: CASSADQGSSYNSPLHF.

This clonotype was recorded at least ten times. The J gene is TRBJ1-1, the V gene TRBV5-1, with D maybe TRBD1 (6 bases). Trimming took off 0 bases at V and 1 base at J, with 16 bases between the two ends. Germline V gene data show CDR1 as SGHRS and CDR2 as YFSETQ. This CDR3 is built from 17 residues. CDR3 DNA: TGCGCCAGCAGCTTGGCTCCAGGGGCGGATGCGAACACTGAAGCTTTCTTT. It specifies CASSLAPGADANTEAFF.

At least ten counts were recorded for this clonotype. This chain links TRBV19 with TRBJ2-1; 8 nucleotides agree with TRBD2. The CDR3 runs to 15 residues. Germline V gene data show CDR1 as LNHDA and CDR2 as SQIVND (reference sequence). Trimming cost V 5 bases and J 8 bases; bases outside gene matches: 11. CDR3 nucleotide sequence: TGTGCCAGTAGTGCCTCCGGGACTAGAGGCGATGAGCAGTTCTTC. Translation gives CASSASGTRGDEQFF.

The sample holds many counts of this clonotype. The V gene is TRBV5-1, the J gene TRBJ2-2, with 11 bases that match TRBD2. V dropped 4 bases and J dropped 2; count of bases not matched to a gene: 7. The length of the CDR3 is 17 residues. Germline-derived CDR1 and CDR2 are SGHRS and YFSETQ. The CDR3 bases are TGCGCCAGCAGCAGGGGACTAGCGGTAACTAACACCGGGGAGCTGTTTTTT. Protein product: CASSRGLAVTNTGELFF. Drawing the rest from reference TRBV5-1 and TRBJ2-2, the complete variable domain is KAGVTQTPRYLIKTRGQQVTLSCSPISGHRSVSWYQQTPGQGLQFLFEYFSETQRNKGNFPGRFSGRQFSNSRSEMNVSTLELGDSALYLCASSRGLAVTNTGELFFGEGSRLTVL.

To note about this clonotype: A read error may account for a junction end that differs from germline. The rearrangement joins TRBV6-5 to TRBJ2-1; 10 positions agree with TRBD2. Germline assignment: CDR1 MNHEY and CDR2 SVGAGI. The CDR3 runs 15 residues. CDR3 amino acids: CVSTQSSGSGNEQFF. DNA for the CDR3: TGTGTCAGCACCCAGTCTAGCGGGAGTGGTAATGAGCAGTTCTTC.

The chain couples TRBV7-3 to TRBJ1-2; possible D gene TRBD1, 6 bases. V shed 5 bases and J shed 2 bases, with 15 bases lying between them. Germline V gene lookup returns CDR1 SGHTA and CDR2 FQGTGA. This CDR3 region has 15 residues. The CDR3 DNA reads TGTGCCAGCAGCGAACCGAGGGGGGGCAACTATGGCTACACCTTC. Translating it yields CASSEPRGGNYGYTF.